Here is one T cell receptor beta chain with its context. What it recognizes is unknown. The sample originates from a study of identifying expanded T cells in peripheral blood. Clones were read by immunoSEQ multiplex PCR, and TCRdb kept only the in-frame ones, dropping some. The data hold some 96,000 clones, with over 70% observed a single time. Study-level points and caveats: Variance in clone template counts between roughly 2-week samples significantly increased with total template count across all healthy donors.

V lost 2 bases and J lost 0, with 20 bases in between. Germline CDR1 is MDHEN and CDR2 is SYDVKM. This CDR3 spans 19 amino acids. V usage is TRBV28 and J usage is TRBJ1-5, with a possible D match to TRBD1 (6 bases). This TCR came from a person aged 18 to 75 in good health. The sample was blood. As DNA, the CDR3 is TGTGCCAGCAGTTTAGTCGGCAGGGGCATAGGGATTAGCAATCAGCCCCAGCATTTT. It translates to CASSLVGRGIGISNQPQHF. The full variable domain, completed using reference TRBV28 and TRBJ1-5, is DVKVTQSSRYLVKRTGEKVFLECVQDMDHENMFWYRQDPGLGLRLIYFSYDVKMKEKGDIPEGYSVSREKKERFSLILESASTNQTSMYLCASSLVGRGIGISNQPQHFGDGTRLSIL.